This T cell receptor beta chain is drawn from a study of cytomegalovirus exposure and HLA in healthy donors. Study conclusions and caveats: Indistinguishability led to the exclusion of some V segments, TRBV6-2 and TRBV6-3 included. Analyses of presence/absence relied on an assumption of roughly uniform sequencing depth across donors.

V gave up 2 bases and J gave up 6 bases; unmatched junction bases: 19. Germline V gene lookup returns CDR1 LNHDA and CDR2 SQIVND (reference sequence). The CDR3 has 20 residues. It was with 60 Vbeta and 13 Jbeta primers that the PCR ran. TCRdb's table, derived via immunoSEQ multiplex PCR, lists solely in-frame clones and lacks some. Seen here are fewer than 200,000 clones, 82% observed once, and the top ten hold approximately 1.6%. As regards this clone: The antigen is not known.

The rearrangement uses TRBV19 and TRBJ2-2; 9 nucleotides match TRBD1. The sequenced sample was PBMCs. The sequence derives from a male donor in good health and CMV-seronegative. CDR3 nucleotides: TGTGCCAGTAGTATAAACCCCCGGGGACAGGGTAATCGTGGCGCCGGGGAGCTGTTTTTT. Its protein is CASSINPRGQGNRGAGELFF. Supplemented by reference TRBV19 and TRBJ2-2, the full variable domain reads DGGITQSPKYLFRKEGQNVTLSCEQNLNHDAMYWYRQDPGQGLRLIYYSQIVNDFQKGDIAEGYSVSREKKESFPLTVTSAQKNPTAFYLCASSINPRGQGNRGAGELFFGEGSRLTVL.